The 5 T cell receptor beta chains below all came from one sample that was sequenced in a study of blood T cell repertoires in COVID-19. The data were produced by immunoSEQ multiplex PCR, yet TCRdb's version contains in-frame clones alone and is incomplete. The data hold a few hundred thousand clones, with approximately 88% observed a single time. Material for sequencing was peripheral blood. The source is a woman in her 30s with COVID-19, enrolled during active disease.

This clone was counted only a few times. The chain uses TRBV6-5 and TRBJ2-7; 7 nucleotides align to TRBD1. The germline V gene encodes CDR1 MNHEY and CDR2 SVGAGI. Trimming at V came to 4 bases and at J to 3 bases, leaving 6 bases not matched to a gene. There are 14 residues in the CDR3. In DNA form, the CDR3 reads TGTGCCAGCAGTTCGACAGGGATAAACTACGAGCAGTACTTC. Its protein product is CASSSTGINYEQYF.

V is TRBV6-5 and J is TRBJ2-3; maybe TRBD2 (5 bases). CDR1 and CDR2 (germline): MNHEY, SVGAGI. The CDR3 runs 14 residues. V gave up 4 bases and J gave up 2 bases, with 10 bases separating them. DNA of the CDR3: TGTGCCAGCAGTTCACTAGGGAACACAGATACGCAGTATTTT. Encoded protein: CASSSLGNTDTQYF.

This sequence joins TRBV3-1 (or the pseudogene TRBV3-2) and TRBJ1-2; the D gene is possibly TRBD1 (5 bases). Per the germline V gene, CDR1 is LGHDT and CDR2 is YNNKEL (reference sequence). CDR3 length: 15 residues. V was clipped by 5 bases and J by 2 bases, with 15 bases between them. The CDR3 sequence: CASSLRGVVNYGYTF. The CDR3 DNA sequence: TGTGCCAGCAGCTTAAGGGGTGTAGTGAACTATGGCTACACCTTC.

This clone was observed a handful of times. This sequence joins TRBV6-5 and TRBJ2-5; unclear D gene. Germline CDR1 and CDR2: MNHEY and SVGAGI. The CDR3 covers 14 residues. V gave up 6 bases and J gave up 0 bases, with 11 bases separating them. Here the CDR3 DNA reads TGTGCCAGCAGACCGACACTTTACCAAGAGACCCAGTACTTC. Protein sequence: CASRPTLYQETQYF.

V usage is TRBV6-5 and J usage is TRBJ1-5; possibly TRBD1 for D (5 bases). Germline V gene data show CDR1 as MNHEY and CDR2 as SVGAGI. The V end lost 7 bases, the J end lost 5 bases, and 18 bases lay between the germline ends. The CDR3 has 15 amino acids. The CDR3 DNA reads TGTGCCAGCATGCATTGGGGGGGGAGGTATCAGCCCCAGCATTTT. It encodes CASMHWGGRYQPQHF.